Listed here are 17 T cell receptor beta chains from one sample, sequenced in a study of control samples from healthy donors and cancer patients. Here immunoSEQ multiplex PCR was the method, and the copy in TCRdb shows in-frame clones only, minus some. The sample has under 65,000 clones, around 87% seen once. Material: PBMCs. The source of these receptors is an older woman with lung cancer.

The chain joins TRBV7-2 to TRBJ2-5; 7 bases match TRBD2. The V segment lost 5 bases and the J segment 2 bases; nucleotides outside the gene matches: 8. Germline V gene data show CDR1 as SGHTA and CDR2 as FQGNSA. This CDR3 is 15 amino acids long. In nucleotides, the CDR3 is TGTGCCAGCAGCATCCGGGACTACCAGCAAGAGACCCAGTACTTC. Its translation: CASSIRDYQQETQYF.

This chain connects TRBV28 to TRBJ2-7; 16 nucleotides align to TRBD2. Per germline, CDR1 MDHEN and CDR2 SYDVKM. This CDR3 has 18 residues. The trim removed 7 bases at V and 5 bases at J, leaving 14 bases unmatched. CDR3 loop: CASTVLEGLAGGIHEQYF. The CDR3 nucleotides read TGTGCCAGCACTGTACTTGAGGGACTAGCGGGAGGGATCCACGAGCAGTACTTC.

V gene TRBV5-6 combines with J gene TRBJ1-6; D unresolved. V was shortened by 1 base and J by 7 bases, with 12 bases between the two germline ends. CDR1 and CDR2 (germline): SGHDT, YYEEEE. CDR3 length equals 15 residues. This chain's CDR3 is CASSLLSRENSPLHF. Here the CDR3 DNA reads TGTGCCAGCAGCTTGCTCTCGAGGGAAAATTCACCCCTCCACTTT.

CDR3 amino acids: CASSLDPGMNTEAFF. The DNA of the CDR3 is TGCGCCAGCAGCTTGGATCCGGGTATGAACACTGAAGCTTTCTTT. The genes are TRBV5-1 and TRBJ1-1; D not certain. V was clipped by 0 bases and J by 0 bases, with 9 bases between them. CDR1 and CDR2 from the germline V gene are SGHRS and YFSETQ. This CDR3 region has 15 residues.

The CDR3 reads CASSLARLAGGTDTQYF. In DNA, the CDR3 is TGCGCCAGCAGCTTGGCCAGACTAGCGGGGGGAACAGATACGCAGTATTTT. This sequence joins TRBV5-1 and TRBJ2-3; 13 nucleotides agree with TRBD2. This CDR3 contains 17 residues. CDR1 SGHRS and CDR2 YFSETQ come from the germline V gene. J lost 3 bases, V lost 0 bases, and 4 bases had no gene match.

J is TRBJ1-1 and V is TRBV18, with TRBD1 matching 9 bases. There are 13 residues in the CDR3. CDR1 is KGHSH and CDR2 is LQKENI in the germline V gene. V trimming: 8 bases; J trimming: 5 bases; junction bases outside the gene matches: 6. The chain's CDR3 is CASVQGAGTEAFF. The CDR3, as DNA: TGTGCCAGCGTACAGGGGGCTGGAACTGAAGCTTTCTTT.

This chain uses TRBV7-6 with TRBJ2-5; no reliable D call. CDR3 length: 13 residues. Germline-derived CDR1 and CDR2 are SGHVS and FNYEAQ. The germline V and J ends were trimmed by 5 bases and 4 bases, with 11 bases remaining between them. For the CDR3, the DNA is TGTGCCAGCAGCCCACGCCGGATAGAGACCCAGTACTTC. This codes for CASSPRRIETQYF.

CDR3 protein: CASSPQGQGNSPLHF. CDR3 nucleotide sequence: TGTGCCAGCAGCCCCCAGGGACAGGGAAATTCACCCCTCCACTTT. The chain links TRBV11-2 to TRBJ1-6; 9 bases map to TRBD1. Germline assignment: CDR1 SGHAT and CDR2 FQNNGV. The V gene end was trimmed by 5 bases and the J gene end by 7 bases; junction bases not matched to a gene: 6. The CDR3 consists of 15 residues.

This chain joins TRBV10-3 and TRBJ1-5; the match to TRBD1 covers 7 bases. Germline V CDR1 and CDR2: ENHRY, SYGVKD. The CDR3 runs to 17 residues. With V trimmed by 6 bases and J by 1 base, 12 bases remained unmatched. The CDR3 reads CAIREGAGGKSNQPQHF. CDR3 in DNA: TGTGCCATCAGAGAGGGGGCTGGGGGAAAAAGCAATCAGCCCCAGCATTTT.

The gene calls are TRBV6-5 and TRBJ2-1; D not certain. The CDR3 has 15 amino acids. The V and J ends lost 0 bases and 7 bases respectively, with 13 bases between them. CDR1 is MNHEY, CDR2 SVGAGI, per germline. CDR3 sequence (DNA): TGTGCCAGCAGTTACTCATTTACCCCTGGTAATGAGCAGTTCTTC. It yields the protein CASSYSFTPGNEQFF.

This chain connects TRBV19 to TRBJ1-2, with D maybe TRBD1 (6 bases). The ends were cut back, 8 bases at V and 5 bases at J, with 24 bases in the middle. CDR1 and CDR2 (germline): LNHDA, SQIVND (reference sequence). This CDR3 contains 16 residues. Here the CDR3 reads CASLAETGRLQYGYTF. CDR3 sequence (DNA): TGTGCCAGTCTAGCTGAGACAGGTCGTTTGCAGTATGGCTACACCTTC.

This clone was observed a single time. The V call is TRBV2, the J call TRBJ1-2, with TRBD1 as a possible D gene (5 bases). Germline CDR1 is SNHLY and CDR2 is FYNNEI. The CDR3 extends over 13 amino acids. V was clipped by 6 bases and J by 1 base, with 9 bases between them. CDR3 loop: CASSRDSNYGYTF. The CDR3 DNA sequence: TGTGCCAGCAGCCGCGACAGTAACTATGGCTACACCTTC.

The chain is built from TRBV18 and TRBJ1-5; 9 nucleotides line up with TRBD1. The CDR3 runs 14 residues. V dropped 5 bases and J dropped 7; count of bases not matched to a gene: 6. Germline CDR1 is KGHSH and CDR2 is LQKENI. The CDR3 is CASSFSTGGQPQHF. The CDR3 DNA is TGTGCCAGCTCATTCTCGACAGGGGGGCAGCCCCAGCATTTT.

The rearrangement uses TRBV4-1 and TRBJ2-7; D gene unclear. This CDR3 has 15 residues. With 4 bases removed from V and 0 bases from J, the gap between germline ends came to 13 bases. Germline values: CDR1 MGHRA, CDR2 YSYEKL. The CDR3 coding sequence is TGCGCCAGCAGCCGCCTGGACGGACCCTCCTACGAGCAGTACTTC. Translating it yields CASSRLDGPSYEQYF.

This chain links TRBV11-2 with TRBJ2-1; possibly TRBD2 for D (6 bases). The germline V gene encodes CDR1 SGHAT and CDR2 FQNNGV. This CDR3 region has 13 residues. Trimming stripped 5 bases from V and 9 bases from J, with 14 bases between. The chain's CDR3 is CASSRGTAGEQFF. The CDR3 DNA sequence: TGTGCCAGCAGCCGCGGGACCGCTGGTGAGCAGTTCTTC. The full variable domain, in which reference TRBV11-2 and TRBJ2-1 provide the parts outside the CDR3, is EAGVAQSPRYKIIEKRQSVAFWCNPISGHATLYWYQQILGQGPKLLIQFQNNGVVDDSQLPKDRFSAERLKGVDSTLKIQPAKLEDSAVYLCASSRGTAGEQFFGPGTRLTVL.

J is TRBJ1-3 and V is TRBV4-1; 7 nucleotides line up with TRBD1. The V and J ends lost 1 base and 0 bases, in that order; junction bases with no gene match: 9. The CDR3 spans 18 residues. Germline CDR1 reads MGHRA; CDR2 reads YSYEKL. CDR3 loop: CASSQVSSRTGSGNTIYF. CDR3 nucleotide sequence: TGCGCCAGCAGCCAAGTCTCCTCCCGGACAGGCTCTGGAAACACCATATATTTT.

The V call is TRBV18, the J call TRBJ1-1, with D tentatively TRBD1 (5 bases). V was trimmed by 3 bases and J by 4 bases, leaving 12 bases between them. This CDR3 is built from 14 residues. CDR1 and CDR2 (germline): KGHSH, LQKENI. The CDR3 sequence is CASSPNGAPTEAFF. DNA for the CDR3: TGTGCCAGCTCACCTAATGGGGCGCCCACTGAAGCTTTCTTT. Full variable domain (outside the CDR3, taken from reference TRBV18 and TRBJ1-1): NAGVMQNPRHLVRRRGQEARLRCSPMKGHSHVYWYRQLPEEGLKFMVYLQKENIIDESGMPKERFSAEFPKEGPSILRIQQVVRGDSAAYFCASSPNGAPTEAFFGQGTRLTVV.